Reported below is one T cell receptor (beta chain). These data are taken from a study of blood T cell repertoires in COVID-19. Across the whole study: Samples taken during acute and convalescent COVID-19 were collected in the United States, Italy and Spain. From T cells, B-cell-depleted T cells, or PBMCs came the material, which was cDNA or gDNA.

CDR1 and CDR2 (germline): MNHEY, SVGAGI. The CDR3 extends over 14 amino acids. The V gene lost 3 bases and the J gene lost 7 bases, with 10 bases spanning the gap. Authors' analysis steps: Reference gene primer amplification yielded estimated nucleated cell counts. Some clones are missing from TCRdb's copy, which holds only in-frame ones; the method was immunoSEQ multiplex PCR. The V and J calls and clone size were taken over from that table, and D and trimming were inferred from the DNA. The sample consists of about 84,000 clones, under 85% of them appearing once. This sequence was found in a woman older than 75 with acute or convalescent COVID-19. Sequencing was carried out using peripheral blood. The rearrangement joins TRBV6-5 to TRBJ1-6, with D tentatively TRBD1 (6 bases). The CDR3 DNA reads as TGTGCCAGCAGTTATAGAGGGGGAAATTCACCCCTCCACTTT. It codes for CASSYRGGNSPLHF.